This T cell receptor (beta chain) was observed in a study of T cell responses to AZD1222 COVID-19 vaccine. This clone was seen more than once but under ten times. The antigen remains unidentified. Germline lookup yields CDR1 ENHRY and CDR2 SYGVKD. The ends lost 0 bases at V and 6 bases at J; junction bases unmatched: 6. The CDR3 length is 15 residues. The study's findings and limits: Donors, mostly white British, included more females; clonal diversity was possibly underestimated.

Libraries were prepared by immunoSEQ multiplex PCR; TCRdb keeps only in-frame clonotypes and omits some of them. Found here are about 84,000 clones, roughly 88% of them singletons; the top ten hold around 10%. The genes are TRBV10-3 and TRBJ1-2; TRBD1 matches 8 bases. The source of this sequence is an adult who received the AZD1222 COVID-19 vaccine. The specimen comprised peripheral blood, sampled 28 days after the second AZD1222 dose. CDR3 nucleotide sequence: TGTGCCATCAGTGAGTCGGGTCAGGGGGCCCATGGCTACACCTTC. Residues: CAISESGQGAHGYTF.